A single TCR beta chain is shown here with its context. No antigen is known for it. A CD45RA-negative memory subset and a CD45RA+ naive subset were separated from the CD4+ cells. Assay used: immunoSEQ multiplex PCR; TCRdb lists only in-frame clones, some missing. The sample yields more than 2,000,000 clones, 90% to 95% seen once. This entry is derived from a study of shared clonotypes between healthy human individuals. Study conclusions and caveats: Sorted-subset sequencing, rarefaction showed, was incomplete despite large depth. Among donors, the sharing of clonotypes was expected to be influenced by sequencing depth.

The sample comprised naive CD4+ T cells from PBMCs. Indicated subset: CD45RA+ positively selected. The source is a man aged 18 to 30 in good health. Some clones in this sample may be carry-over from other donors' samples.

The CDR3 spells CASSALGQETYGYTF. The CDR3 nucleotides are TGTGCCAGCAGCGCCTTGGGACAGGAGACGTATGGCTACACCTTC. The chain uses TRBV9 and TRBJ1-2; 8 bases map to TRBD1. Per the germline V gene, CDR1 is SGDLS and CDR2 is YYNGEE. The CDR3 extends over 15 amino acids. V lost 3 bases and J lost 5; bases outside the gene matches: 9.